These 16 T cell receptor beta chains were sequenced from one sample in a study of follicular helper T cells after annual influenza vaccination. Time point given: 2014-2015 season, 7 days after vaccination. The protocol was immunoSEQ multiplex PCR, while the TCRdb copy is restricted to in-frame clones and leaves out a portion. The sample has about 16,000 clones, less than 85% seen once; the top ten hold 1.3%. Sequences were derived from CXCR5+ CD38- circulating T follicular helper cells from blood, sampled 7 days after influenza vaccination. Subset described: circulating Tfh, non-naive CD4+CXCR5+PD-1+ (ICOS+CD38+ or ICOS-CD38-). These receptors originate from an adult who received the influenza vaccine.

The chain uses TRBV9 and TRBJ2-1; 7 bases line up with TRBD2. Germline CDR1 and CDR2: SGDLS and YYNGEE. Trimming removed 0 bases from V and 8 bases from J; junction bases left unmatched: 8. This CDR3 comprises 15 residues. Written as DNA, the CDR3 is TGTGCCAGCAGCGTAGATGTGGCGGGGGACGATGAGCAGTTCTTC. It translates to CASSVDVAGDDEQFF.

The chain employs TRBV6-6 and TRBJ1-4, with D possibly being TRBD1 (6 bases). V lost 7 bases and J lost 8, with 20 bases in between. Germline-derived CDR1 and CDR2 are MNHNY and SVGAGI (reference sequence). CDR3 length: 15 residues. The CDR3 reads CASNEGGGGLEKLFF. As DNA, the CDR3 is TGTGCCAGCAACGAGGGGGGGGGAGGGTTGGAAAAACTGTTTTTT.

The chain links TRBV9 to TRBJ2-6, with 9 bases identical to TRBD1. This CDR3 has 19 residues. With 4 bases clipped from V and 2 bases from J, the junction kept 13 bases outside the gene matches. The germline V gene has CDR1 SGDLS and CDR2 YYNGEE. The CDR3 sequence: CASSPQPTGGLAGANVLTF. The CDR3 nucleotides are TGTGCCAGCAGCCCCCAGCCCACAGGGGGCTTAGCTGGGGCCAACGTCCTGACTTTC.

The V call is TRBV11-2, the J call TRBJ1-1; D gene ambiguous. V was clipped by 5 bases and J by 0 bases, with 10 bases between them. There are 14 residues in the CDR3. In germline, CDR1 is SGHAT, CDR2 FQNNGV. The CDR3 bases are TGTGCCAGCAGCCCACTACCCGTGAACACTGAAGCTTTCTTT. This sequence encodes CASSPLPVNTEAFF.

This chain joins TRBV19 and TRBJ2-6, with a possible D match to TRBD1 (6 bases). The germline gives CDR1 LNHDA, CDR2 SQIVND (reference sequence). V was trimmed by 5 bases and J by 0 bases, leaving 14 bases between them. This CDR3 comprises 17 residues. The DNA of the CDR3 is TGTGCCAGTAGTCTCCGGACAGAACACTCTGGGGCCAACGTCCTGACTTTC. Translating it yields CASSLRTEHSGANVLTF.

This clone was detected only a few times. The chain employs TRBV28 and TRBJ1-3; 8 positions agree with TRBD1. The CDR3 spans 14 residues. Looked up from germline, CDR1 is MDHEN and CDR2 is SYDVKM. V trimming: 5 bases; J trimming: 4 bases; junction bases outside the gene matches: 4. In DNA, the CDR3 is TGTGCCAGCAGTCGGACAGGGACCGGAAACACCATATATTTT. This encodes CASSRTGTGNTIYF. The full variable domain, its missing parts supplied by reference TRBV28 and TRBJ1-3, is DVKVTQSSRYLVKRTGEKVFLECVQDMDHENMFWYRQDPGLGLRLIYFSYDVKMKEKGDIPEGYSVSREKKERFSLILESASTNQTSMYLCASSRTGTGNTIYFGEGSWLTVV.

CDR3 bases: TGTGCCATCAGTGAGGGGGCAGCGGGAGCGAACACTGAAGCTTTCTTT. It codes for CAISEGAAGANTEAFF. The chain combines TRBV10-3 with TRBJ1-1, with D perhaps matching TRBD1 (5 bases). The V end was cut by 2 bases, the J end by 1 base, with 14 bases between. CDR3 length: 16 residues. The germline gives CDR1 ENHRY, CDR2 SYGVKD.

This clone was found once. The V call is TRBV21-1, the J call TRBJ2-2; the DNA was not compared with TRBD2, the D call given in the table. TRBV21-1 is marked as a pseudogene. The CDR3 length is 16 residues. The CDR3 sequence is CASSKWPRENTGELFF. CDR3 sequence (DNA): TGTGCCAGCAGCAAATGGCCCCGGGAGAACACCGGGGAGCTGTTTTTT.

V usage is TRBV27 and J usage is TRBJ2-7; 7 bases agree with TRBD2. CDR3 length: 14 residues. V lost 3 bases, J lost 3 bases, and 5 bases stayed unmatched. Germline CDR1 MNHEY, CDR2 SMNVEV (reference sequence). The CDR3 loop reads CASSFGWEGYEQYF. The CDR3 DNA reads TGTGCCAGCAGTTTCGGGTGGGAGGGCTACGAGCAGTACTTC.

V is TRBV7-8 and J is TRBJ1-5; 8 bases line up with TRBD1. Germline lookup yields CDR1 SGHVS and CDR2 FQNEAQ. The CDR3 covers 15 residues. Trimming cost V 5 bases and J 3 bases; bases outside gene matches: 6. The CDR3 is CASSLTGGPNQPQHF. The CDR3 region has the DNA TGTGCCAGCAGCCTTACAGGGGGGCCCAATCAGCCCCAGCATTTT.

CDR3 nucleotide sequence: TGTGCCTGTCAAAGAAGACTAAATGAAAAACTGTTTTTT. It translates to CACQRRLNEKLFF. The chain uses TRBV6-1 and TRBJ1-4; D is unclear. The CDR3 runs 13 residues. Trimming shortened V by 11 bases and J by 5 bases, and 15 bases separated the two germline ends. The germline V gene has CDR1 MNHNS and CDR2 SASEGT.

This clone was found once. V gene TRBV6-5 combines with J gene TRBJ2-4; 7 nucleotides align to TRBD2. CDR3 length equals 16 residues. Losses at the gene ends were 0 bases for V and 1 base for J; bases not matched to a gene: 3. The germline V gene has CDR1 MNHEY and CDR2 SVGAGI. For the CDR3, the DNA is TGTGCCAGCAGTTACTCGATGGGGGGGGCCAAAAACATTCAGTACTTC. Translated: CASSYSMGGAKNIQYF.

The rearrangement joins TRBV19 to TRBJ2-6; unclear D gene. Between the trimmed V and J ends, which lost 8 bases and 0 bases, there was a span of 14 bases. Germline CDR1 reads LNHDA; CDR2 reads SQIVND (reference sequence). CDR3 length: 16 amino acids. CDR3 coding DNA: TGTGCCAGTTCTTTCGCAGCGCACTCTGGGGCCAACGTCCTGACTTTC. It specifies CASSFAAHSGANVLTF.

The chain uses TRBV2 and TRBJ2-3, with D perhaps matching TRBD2 (6 bases). Per germline, CDR1 SNHLY and CDR2 FYNNEI. V lost 6 bases to trimming and J lost 6 bases, with 10 bases between them. The CDR3 extends over 12 amino acids. The CDR3 reads CASRGGGDTQYF. The CDR3 nucleotides read TGTGCCAGCAGGGGCGGAGGGGATACGCAGTATTTT.

This clone has just a few counts. V is TRBV7-2 and J is TRBJ2-7; possibly TRBD2 for D (6 bases). Trimming left V 11 bases short and J 4 bases short, with 18 bases between. The CDR3 consists of 13 residues. The germline gives CDR1 SGHTA, CDR2 FQGNSA. The CDR3 here is CAGSRDGGYEQYF. CDR3 in DNA: TGTGCCGGGTCCCGGGACGGGGGATACGAGCAGTACTTC.

This clone was counted a few times. The rearrangement links TRBV28 to TRBJ2-1; D is perhaps TRBD1 (5 bases). This CDR3 is 15 amino acids long. The V gene lost 2 bases and the J gene lost 4 bases, with 12 bases spanning the gap. Germline V gene lookup returns CDR1 MDHEN and CDR2 SYDVKM. CDR3 nucleotides: TGTGCCAGCAGTTTAAAGGGGCGGATATACAATGAGCAGTTCTTC. This gives the protein CASSLKGRIYNEQFF.